Presented here are 9 T cell receptor beta chains from one specimen sequenced in a study of CXCR3-negative and CXCR3-positive naive CD8 T cells. UMI-labeled 5' RACE TRB cDNA libraries were prepared from the cells. TCRdb reanalyzed the 5' RACE reads, giving one entry per CDR3 protein sequence and no DNA. The sample table sets out about 43,000 distinct CDR3 sequences. The sequenced material came from memory CD8+ T cells from blood. The receptors shown here come from a human donor in good health. Some clones in this sample may be carry-over from other donors' samples.

The genes are TRBV29-1 and TRBJ2-3. This CDR3 region has 14 residues. Germline-derived CDR1 and CDR2 are SQVTM and ANQGSEA. CDR3 residues: CSVSNLSSTDTQYF.

J is TRBJ2-3 and V is TRBV29-1. This CDR3 has 13 residues. Per the germline V gene, CDR1 is SQVTM and CDR2 is ANQGSEA. This CDR3 is CSVWVIGTDTQYF.

This chain connects TRBV4-3 to TRBJ1-6. The germline V gene encodes CDR1 LGHNA and CDR2 YSLEER. The CDR3 is made up of 17 amino acids. The CDR3 sequence: CASSQDLELTFNSPLHF.

The rearrangement joins TRBV12-3 or TRBV12-4 to TRBJ2-1; TCRdb lists TRBD2, though no DNA is available to test this call. The CDR3 spans 15 residues. Here the CDR3 reads CASSFAGLASNEQFF.

This sequence joins TRBV29-1 and TRBJ1-2; absent DNA, TCRdb's TRBD1 call cannot be checked. This CDR3 has 17 amino acids. Germline loops: CDR1 SQVTM, CDR2 ANQGSEA. This CDR3 is CSVEAGGFSRGYYGYTF. The full variable domain, with the rest looked up from reference TRBV29-1 and TRBJ1-2, is SAVISQKPSRDICQRGTSLTIQCQVDSQVTMMFWYRQQPGQSLTLIATANQGSEATYESGFVIDKFPISRPNLTFSTLTVSNMSPEDSSIYLCSVEAGGFSRGYYGYTFGSGTRLTVV.

The V gene is TRBV15, the J gene TRBJ2-7. Per the germline V gene, CDR1 is LNHNV and CDR2 is YYDKDF (reference sequence). CDR3 length: 14 residues. The CDR3 is CATSSRTGLYEQYF.

The chain carries TRBV21-1 and TRBJ1-2. TRBV21-1 is reported as a pseudogene. The CDR3 length is 14 residues. The CDR3 region is CASSSTAPNYGYTF.

This sequence joins TRBV7-9 and TRBJ2-2; with no DNA, the TCRdb D assignment of TRBD1 cannot be verified. The CDR3 consists of 16 residues. The germline V gene encodes CDR1 SEHNR and CDR2 FQNEAQ (reference sequence). CDR3 protein: CASSSRDRGAVGELFF. The entire variable domain, with the rest obtained from reference TRBV7-9 and TRBJ2-2, is as follows: DTGVSQNPRHKITKRGQNVTFRCDPISEHNRLYWYRQTLGQGPEFLTYFQNEAQLEKSRLLSDRFSAERPKGSFSTLEIQRTEQGDSAMYLCASSSRDRGAVGELFFGEGSRLTVL.

The chain has TRBV6-5 and TRBJ2-7; with no DNA, the TCRdb D assignment of TRBD1 cannot be verified. The CDR3 loop spans 14 amino acids. Germline assignment: CDR1 MNHEY and CDR2 SVGAGI. The CDR3 protein is CASRSGTVSYEQYF.